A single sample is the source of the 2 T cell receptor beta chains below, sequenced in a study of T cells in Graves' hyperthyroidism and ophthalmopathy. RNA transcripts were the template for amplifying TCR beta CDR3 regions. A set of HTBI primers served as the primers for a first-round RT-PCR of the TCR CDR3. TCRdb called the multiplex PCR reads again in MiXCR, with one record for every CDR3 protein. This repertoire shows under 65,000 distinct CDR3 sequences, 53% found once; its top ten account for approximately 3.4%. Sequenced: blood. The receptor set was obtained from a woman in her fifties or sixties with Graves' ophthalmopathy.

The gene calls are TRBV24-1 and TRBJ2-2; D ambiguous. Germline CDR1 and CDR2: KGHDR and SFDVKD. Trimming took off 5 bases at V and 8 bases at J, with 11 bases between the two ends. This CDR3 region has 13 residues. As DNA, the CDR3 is TGTGCCACCAGTGCAGGTAGAGCAGGGGAGCTGTTTTTT. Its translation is CATSAGRAGELFF.

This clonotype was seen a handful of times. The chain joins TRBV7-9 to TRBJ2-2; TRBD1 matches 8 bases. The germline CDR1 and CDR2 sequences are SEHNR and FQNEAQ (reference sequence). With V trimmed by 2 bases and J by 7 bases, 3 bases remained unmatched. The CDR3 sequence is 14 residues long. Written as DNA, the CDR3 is TGTGCCAGCAGCTTACAGGGGGCTGGCGGGGAGCTGTTTTTT. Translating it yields CASSLQGAGGELFF.